The entry below gives a single T cell receptor (beta chain) sequence along with its context. PCR amplification relied on 60 Vbeta primers (plus 13 Jbeta primers). Profiled with immunoSEQ multiplex PCR; TCRdb holds only in-frame clones, not every one. Here the sample spans tens of thousands of clones, 60% to 80% being singletons. The data stem from a study of cytomegalovirus exposure and HLA in healthy donors. Sequencing was done on a sample of PBMCs. This receptor was obtained from a female donor in good health and CMV-seronegative.

The CDR3 loop is CAWSVQGPYEQYF. The CDR3 DNA follows: TGTGCCTGGAGTGTTCAGGGTCCTTACGAGCAGTACTTC. This chain uses TRBV30 with TRBJ2-7; D is perhaps TRBD1 (5 bases). Trimming left V 0 bases short and J 4 bases short, with 10 bases between. The CDR3 consists of 13 residues. The germline V gene encodes CDR1 GTSNPN and CDR2 SVGIG (reference sequence).